Below, 13 T cell receptor beta chains from the same sample are listed, as sequenced in a study of cytomegalovirus exposure and HLA in healthy donors. Sequencing used immunoSEQ multiplex PCR; TCRdb keeps in-frame clones, though not all of them. The table lists about 57,000 clones, about 89% of them singletons. What was sequenced was PBMCs. The receptor source for this set is a young woman in good health and CMV-seronegative.

The V call is TRBV14, the J call TRBJ2-1; TRBD1 aligns across 11 bases. J gave up 5 bases and V 6 bases, and 3 bases lay outside the gene matches. This CDR3 has 14 amino acids. Germline loops: CDR1 SGHDN, CDR2 FVKESK. CDR3 region: CASRGQGGDNEQFF. CDR3 sequence (DNA): TGTGCCAGCAGGGGACAGGGGGGGGACAATGAGCAGTTCTTC.

The chain recombines TRBV5-5 with TRBJ1-3, with D perhaps TRBD1 (5 bases). CDR1 is SGHKS and CDR2 is YYEKEE in the germline V gene (reference sequence). The CDR3 is made up of 15 amino acids. Trimming removed 4 bases at V and 4 bases at J, with 15 bases between. The CDR3 here is CASSPEAGPGNTIYF. In nucleotides, the CDR3 is TGTGCCAGCAGCCCGGAAGCGGGGCCCGGAAACACCATATATTTT.

The chain recombines TRBV19 with TRBJ1-5, with TRBD1 identical over 7 bases. The CDR3 consists of 15 residues. After removal of 6 bases from V and 4 bases from J, the junction contained 9 bases not matched to a gene. Germline V CDR1 and CDR2: LNHDA, SQIVND (reference sequence). This chain's CDR3 is CASSQGTEENQPQHF. CDR3 nucleotides: TGTGCCAGTAGCCAAGGGACAGAAGAAAATCAGCCCCAGCATTTT.

The J gene is TRBJ2-1, the V gene TRBV19; D possibly corresponds to TRBD2 (6 bases). CDR3 length: 14 amino acids. The ends were cut back, 4 bases at V and 6 bases at J, with 13 bases in the middle. Germline V gene data show CDR1 as LNHDA and CDR2 as SQIVND (reference sequence). In DNA, the CDR3 is TGTGCCAGTAGTACGGGACTGATGAGCAATGAGCAGTTCTTC. This gives the protein CASSTGLMSNEQFF. Using reference TRBV19 and TRBJ2-1 for the parts outside the CDR3, the full variable domain is DGGITQSPKYLFRKEGQNVTLSCEQNLNHDAMYWYRQDPGQGLRLIYYSQIVNDFQKGDIAEGYSVSREKKESFPLTVTSAQKNPTAFYLCASSTGLMSNEQFFGPGTRLTVL.

This clone was seen only a few times. The rearrangement joins TRBV19 to TRBJ2-3; TRBD2 aligns across 13 bases. The germline V gene has CDR1 LNHDA and CDR2 SQIVND (reference sequence). This CDR3 has 18 amino acids. Trimming cost V 5 bases and J 0 bases; bases outside gene matches: 8. As DNA, the CDR3 is TGTGCCAGTAGTGGTGGGACTAGCGGGACTCCTAGCACAGATACGCAGTATTTT. Its protein product is CASSGGTSGTPSTDTQYF. Looking up the rest from reference TRBV19 and TRBJ2-3 gives the full variable domain: DGGITQSPKYLFRKEGQNVTLSCEQNLNHDAMYWYRQDPGQGLRLIYYSQIVNDFQKGDIAEGYSVSREKKESFPLTVTSAQKNPTAFYLCASSGGTSGTPSTDTQYFGPGTRLTVL.

This chain uses TRBV19 with TRBJ2-1; D may be TRBD2 (6 bases). V lost 1 base, J lost 7 bases, and 23 bases lay in between. CDR1 LNHDA and CDR2 SQIVND come from the germline V gene (reference sequence). This CDR3 comprises 18 residues. For the CDR3, the DNA is TGTGCCAGTAGTATAGGCCTACTAGCCCCTATCACCGGTAATGAGCAGTTCTTC. Encoded protein: CASSIGLLAPITGNEQFF.

This clone was counted once. This chain uses TRBV6-1 with TRBJ2-2, with 8 bases identical to TRBD1. Per germline, CDR1 MNHNS and CDR2 SASEGT. V gave up 6 bases and J gave up 6 bases; unmatched junction bases: 3. The CDR3 runs to 13 residues. The CDR3 DNA reads TGTGCCAGCAGGGCACAGGGGGCCGGGGAGCTGTTTTTT. It encodes CASRAQGAGELFF.

Ten or more counts support this clone. V is TRBV7-8 and J is TRBJ2-7; maybe TRBD1 (5 bases). Germline assignment: CDR1 SGHVS and CDR2 FQNEAQ. V was clipped by 5 bases and J by 3 bases, with 11 bases between them. The CDR3 extends over 13 amino acids. As DNA, the CDR3 is TGTGCCAGCAGCCCGAGGACAAGCTACGAGCAGTACTTC. Its protein is CASSPRTSYEQYF.

The CDR3 region is CASSSGQREGVNEKLFF. For the CDR3, the DNA is TGTGCCAGCAGTTCCGGACAGAGGGAGGGCGTCAATGAAAAACTGTTTTTT. The genes are TRBV28 and TRBJ1-4; D is possibly TRBD1 (6 bases). CDR1 is MDHEN and CDR2 is SYDVKM in the germline V gene. The CDR3 has 17 residues. V shed 4 bases and J shed 5 bases, with 20 bases lying between them.

This rearrangement joins TRBV7-9 to TRBJ1-1, with D perhaps matching TRBD1 (6 bases). Germline V gives CDR1 SEHNR, CDR2 FQNEAQ (reference sequence). With 1 base removed from V and 4 bases from J, the gap between germline ends came to 13 bases. The length of the CDR3 is 15 residues. In DNA, the CDR3 is TGTGCCAGCAGCTTAGAGCCAGGGGCGGGCACTGAAGCTTTCTTT. Translation: CASSLEPGAGTEAFF.

CDR3 in amino acids: CATRSRTSGVIEQFF. Here the CDR3 DNA reads TGTGCCACCAGAAGTAGGACTAGTGGAGTTATTGAGCAGTTCTTC. The gene calls are TRBV15 and TRBJ2-1; 7 nucleotides match TRBD2. Trimming cost V 6 bases and J 9 bases; bases outside gene matches: 14. The germline V gene encodes CDR1 LNHNV and CDR2 YYDKDF (reference sequence). CDR3 size: 15 residues.

V is TRBV19 and J is TRBJ1-1, with TRBD1 matching over 9 bases. This CDR3 has 14 amino acids. V was pared by 5 bases and J by 7 bases, with 8 bases of the junction left unmatched. The germline gives CDR1 LNHDA, CDR2 SQIVND (reference sequence). The CDR3 is CASSAPGQGYEAFF. In DNA form, the CDR3 reads TGTGCCAGTAGTGCGCCGGGACAGGGTTATGAAGCTTTCTTT.

The chain combines TRBV27 with TRBJ2-1; a weak D match, TRBD2 (6 bases). The CDR3 runs 13 residues. Trimming took 6 bases from V and 1 from J, leaving 7 bases between them. The germline CDR1 and CDR2 sequences are MNHEY and SMNVEV (reference sequence). DNA of the CDR3: TGTGCCAGCAGGGGGGGATCCTACAATGAGCAGTTCTTC. Amino acid sequence: CASRGGSYNEQFF.